This T cell receptor (beta chain) came from a study of Graves' ophthalmopathy and Graves' hyperthyroidism. Study observations and caveats: The model predicted ophthalmopathy progression with 60% to 71% sensitivity and around 72% specificity.

At least ten counts were recorded for this clonotype. The target antigen is unknown. The sequenced template was RNA, covering the TCR beta CDR3 region. Scientists carried out first-round RT-PCR using HTBI primers and then a second-round multiplex PCR. TCRdb processed the multiplex PCR reads anew with MiXCR; each CDR3 protein has one entry. The sample holds about 420,000 distinct CDR3 sequences, around a fifth seen once. From germline, CDR1 is MNHEY and CDR2 SMNVEV (reference sequence). The CDR3 spans 13 residues. V shed 3 bases, J shed 7 bases, and the junction held 5 bases outside the gene matches. The chain links TRBV27 to TRBJ1-1, with TRBD1 matching over 7 bases. The sample taken for sequencing was peripheral blood. The sequence came from a woman between 18 and 30 years old with stable Graves' hyperthyroidism. CDR3 in DNA: TGTGCCAGCAGTTTGGGACAGTACGATGAAGCTTTCTTT. It encodes CASSLGQYDEAFF.